The 24 T cell receptor beta chains reported below all come from one sample, sequenced in a study of blood T cell repertoires in COVID-19. Sequenced by immunoSEQ multiplex PCR; TCRdb stores in-frame clones only, minus some. The profile shows about 80,000 clones, over 75% of them singletons. The sample taken for sequencing was peripheral blood. These receptors all stem from a man between 45 and 60 years old with COVID-19, enrolled during active disease.

V gene TRBV6-5 combines with J gene TRBJ1-1, with a weak D call TRBD1 (5 bases). CDR1 and CDR2 from the germline V gene are MNHEY and SVGAGI. V was shortened by 5 bases and J by 10 bases, with 17 bases between the two germline ends. The CDR3 is 13 amino acids. CDR3 in DNA: TGTGCCAGCAGTCGCCCGGGTGGGGCGCGAGCTTTCTTT. Protein sequence: CASSRPGGARAFF.

The chain uses TRBV9 and TRBJ1-4, with a weak D call TRBD1 (5 bases). From germline, CDR1 is SGDLS and CDR2 YYNGEE. The CDR3 has 16 residues. V was clipped by 4 bases and J by 0 bases, with 13 bases between them. The CDR3 loop reads CASSPQGGPTNEKLFF. DNA of the CDR3: TGTGCCAGCAGCCCCCAGGGTGGACCAACTAATGAAAAACTGTTTTTT. The whole variable domain, remainder taken from reference TRBV9 and TRBJ1-4, is DSGVTQTPKHLITATGQRVTLRCSPRSGDLSVYWYQQSLDQGLQFLIQYYNGEERAKGNILERFSAQQFPDLHSELNLSSLELGDSALYFCASSPQGGPTNEKLFFGSGTQLSVL.

The rearrangement uses TRBV5-1 and TRBJ1-2; 8 bases map to TRBD1. The CDR3 covers 14 residues. CDR1 is SGHRS, CDR2 YFSETQ, per germline. V trimming: 0 bases; J trimming: 5 bases; junction bases outside the gene matches: 3. The CDR3: CASSLGDRGYGYTF. In DNA, the CDR3 is TGCGCCAGCAGCTTGGGAGACAGGGGATATGGCTACACCTTC.

The chain employs TRBV29-1 and TRBJ1-1, with D unclear. Germline V lookup: CDR1 SQVTM, CDR2 ANQGSEA. The CDR3 runs to 15 residues. With 0 bases removed from V and 1 base from J, the gap between germline ends came to 12 bases. As DNA, the CDR3 is TGCAGCGTTGAAGATCCCCAGGCGACGAACACTGAAGCTTTCTTT. Amino acid sequence: CSVEDPQATNTEAFF.

The chain employs TRBV6-1 and TRBJ1-2; no clear D. From germline, CDR1 is MNHNS and CDR2 SASEGT. This CDR3 spans 15 amino acids. Trimming stripped 1 base from V and 1 base from J, with 10 bases between. CDR3 DNA: TGTGCCAGCAGTGAAGTAACTCTGAGTAACTATGGCTACACCTTC. It is translated as CASSEVTLSNYGYTF.

The gene calls are TRBV28 and TRBJ1-5; D remains ambiguous. Per germline, CDR1 MDHEN and CDR2 SYDVKM. The CDR3 extends over 13 amino acids. Trimming took off 3 bases at V and 9 bases at J, with 12 bases between the two ends. DNA of the CDR3: TGTGCCAGCAGTTTCGATAGAGCTCGGCCCCAGCATTTT. This sequence encodes CASSFDRARPQHF. Full variable domain (remainder filled in from reference TRBV28 and TRBJ1-5): DVKVTQSSRYLVKRTGEKVFLECVQDMDHENMFWYRQDPGLGLRLIYFSYDVKMKEKGDIPEGYSVSREKKERFSLILESASTNQTSMYLCASSFDRARPQHFGDGTRLSIL.

The rearrangement joins TRBV12-3 or TRBV12-4 to TRBJ2-1, with D possibly being TRBD1 (5 bases). The CDR3 loop spans 12 amino acids. V lost 6 bases to trimming and J lost 10 bases, with 13 bases between them. CDR3 sequence reads: CASSLDINEQFF. The CDR3 nucleotides read TGTGCCAGCAGCCTGGACATCAACGAGCAGTTCTTC.

V is TRBV5-1 and J is TRBJ1-3; perhaps TRBD1 as D (6 bases). V was cut by 4 bases and J by 4 bases, with 9 bases left in between. Germline lookup yields CDR1 SGHRS and CDR2 YFSETQ. The CDR3 runs to 13 residues. The CDR3 DNA is TGCGCCAGCAGCGCAGGGGTCGGAAACACCATATATTTT. This sequence encodes CASSAGVGNTIYF.

V is TRBV10-3 and J is TRBJ2-3, with 9 bases matching TRBD2. V gave up 2 bases and J gave up 5 bases; unmatched junction bases: 8. This CDR3 has 16 amino acids. Per germline, CDR1 ENHRY and CDR2 SYGVKD. For the CDR3, the DNA is TGTGCCATCAGTGAGAGGGCTGCGGGAGGGGGAGATACGCAGTATTTT. As protein: CAISERAAGGGDTQYF.

This clone has only a few counts. CDR3 amino acids: CASLSGTSGRFYEQYF. In nucleotides, the CDR3 is TGTGCCAGCCTCTCCGGGACTAGCGGGAGGTTCTACGAGCAGTACTTC. The J gene is TRBJ2-7, the V gene TRBV2; TRBD2 agrees at 15 bases. V lost 8 bases to trimming and J lost 3 bases; unmatched junction nucleotides: 8. Germline values: CDR1 SNHLY, CDR2 FYNNEI. The CDR3 loop spans 16 amino acids.

V gene TRBV4-1 combines with J gene TRBJ1-4; 8 nucleotides match TRBD1. Germline trimming cut 7 bases from V and 5 bases from J; bases unmatched to any gene: 12. The CDR3 totals 16 residues. Germline lookup yields CDR1 MGHRA and CDR2 YSYEKL. The CDR3 region has the DNA TGCGCCAGCAAAAAGAGGTCAGGGGGCAGAAATGAAAAACTGTTTTTT. As protein: CASKKRSGGRNEKLFF.

This clone came up once. The chain has TRBV7-2 and TRBJ1-3; unclear D gene. V lost 5 bases, J lost 0 bases, and 5 bases lay in between. Germline CDR1 reads SGHTA; CDR2 reads FQGNSA. This CDR3 region has 13 residues. The CDR3 spells CASSVLSGNTIYF. The CDR3 DNA is TGTGCCAGCAGCGTTCTCTCTGGAAACACCATATATTTT. The complete variable domain, with remaining parts taken from reference TRBV7-2 and TRBJ1-3, reads GAGVSQSPSNKVTEKGKDVELRCDPISGHTALYWYRQSLGQGLEFLIYFQGNSAPDKSGLPSDRFSAERTGGSVSTLTIQRTQQEDSAVYLCASSVLSGNTIYFGEGSWLTVV.

The chain combines TRBV27 with TRBJ1-2; possible D gene TRBD1, 6 bases. Deletions cut 4 bases from V and 7 bases from J, with 19 bases between. The germline gives CDR1 MNHEY, CDR2 SMNVEV (reference sequence). This CDR3 is built from 15 residues. The CDR3 loop reads CASSSGGNFGFGYTF. CDR3 bases: TGTGCCAGCAGTTCTGGGGGCAATTTTGGGTTTGGCTACACCTTC.

The J gene is TRBJ1-5, the V gene TRBV6-2 or TRBV6-3, with D unclear. The CDR3 spans 15 residues. V was trimmed by 2 bases and J by 0 bases, leaving 8 bases between them. Germline V gene sequence: CDR1 MNHEY, CDR2 SVGEGT. CDR3 amino acids: CASSYGGHSNQPQHF. CDR3 coding DNA: TGTGCCAGCAGTTACGGCGGGCATAGCAATCAGCCCCAGCATTTT.

The genes are TRBV7-9 and TRBJ1-1; D is possibly TRBD1 (6 bases). Germline CDR1 is SEHNR and CDR2 is FQNEAQ (reference sequence). This CDR3 has 15 residues. Trimming stripped 2 bases from V and 6 bases from J, with 16 bases between. The CDR3 here is CASSLQTIEGAEAFF. CDR3 nucleotides: TGTGCCAGCAGCTTACAGACAATAGAGGGGGCTGAAGCTTTCTTT.

This clone has just a few counts. The V and J genes are TRBV6-4 and TRBJ1-4; 7 nucleotides agree with TRBD1. The CDR3 runs 13 residues. Germline CDR1 reads MRHNA; CDR2 reads SNTAGT. J gave up 6 bases and V 5 bases, and 3 bases lay outside the gene matches. This CDR3 reads CASSKGAHEKLFF. In DNA form, the CDR3 reads TGTGCCAGCAGTAAGGGGGCCCATGAAAAACTGTTTTTT.

The CDR3 nucleotides are TGCGCCAGCAGTGAGTCGCTTTCTCTAAGCGCCAAAAACATTCAGTACTTC. Its translation: CASSESLSLSAKNIQYF. The chain has TRBV10-2 and TRBJ2-4; D is ambiguous. CDR1 and CDR2 (germline): WSHSY, SAAADI. The V end was cut by 0 bases, the J end by 1 base, with 13 bases between. CDR3 length: 17 amino acids.

In DNA form, the CDR3 reads TGTGCCAGTAGTATCGGGGGGGCTGGCTATAGCAATCAGCCCCAGCATTTT. This gives the protein CASSIGGAGYSNQPQHF. V and J are TRBV19 and TRBJ1-5; perhaps TRBD1 as D (6 bases). Trimming removed 3 bases from V and 0 bases from J, with 15 bases in between. This CDR3 has 17 amino acids. The germline V gene has CDR1 LNHDA and CDR2 SQIVND (reference sequence).

V usage is TRBV2 and J usage is TRBJ2-5; 8 bases map to TRBD1. Germline V gene data show CDR1 as SNHLY and CDR2 as FYNNEI. The CDR3 runs to 15 residues. The ends lost 6 bases at V and 4 bases at J; junction bases unmatched: 10. The CDR3 is CASSKLGTGRETQYF. The CDR3 DNA sequence: TGTGCCAGCAGCAAACTCGGGACAGGCCGAGAGACCCAGTACTTC. Using reference TRBV2 and TRBJ2-5 for the parts outside the CDR3, the full variable domain is EPEVTQTPSHQVTQMGQEVILRCVPISNHLYFYWYRQILGQKVEFLVSFYNNEISEKSEIFDDQFSVERPDGSNFTLKIRSTKLEDSAMYFCASSKLGTGRETQYFGPGTRLLVL.

The CDR3 spells CAINGQGRNEQFF. CDR3 sequence (DNA): TGTGCCATAAACGGGCAGGGGCGAAATGAGCAGTTCTTC. The chain combines TRBV10-3 with TRBJ2-1; D possibly corresponds to TRBD1 (6 bases). This CDR3 comprises 13 residues. Germline CDR1 is ENHRY and CDR2 is SYGVKD. With 9 bases removed from V and 7 bases from J, the gap between germline ends came to 16 bases.

This clone appeared a single time. The V and J genes are TRBV28 and TRBJ1-3; TRBD1 might be the D (6 bases). Germline-derived CDR1 and CDR2 are MDHEN and SYDVKM. The CDR3 length is 15 residues. Trimming pared 8 bases from V and 0 bases from J, leaving 14 bases between. CDR3 sequence: CASGVGANSGNTIYF. CDR3 DNA sequence: TGTGCCAGCGGTGTGGGGGCCAACTCTGGAAACACCATATATTTT.

The chain joins TRBV18 to TRBJ2-1; TRBD2 agrees at 10 bases. The CDR3 is made up of 15 amino acids. Germline lookup yields CDR1 KGHSH and CDR2 LQKENI. Trimming cost V 3 bases and J 4 bases; bases outside gene matches: 3. The CDR3 DNA sequence: TGTGCCAGCTCACCGAGGACTAGCGGTTACAATGAGCAGTTCTTC. It yields the protein CASSPRTSGYNEQFF.

The chain employs TRBV28 and TRBJ1-2; 8 bases agree with TRBD1. The CDR3 extends over 12 amino acids. With 10 bases clipped from V and 8 bases from J, the junction kept 9 bases outside the gene matches. From germline, CDR1 is MDHEN and CDR2 SYDVKM. The chain's CDR3 is CATGPTGEGYTF. The CDR3 region has the DNA TGTGCCACGGGACCGACAGGGGAAGGCTACACCTTC.

The chain employs TRBV19 and TRBJ1-6; 10 positions agree with TRBD1. The CDR3 is made up of 13 amino acids. V lost 8 bases to trimming and J lost 8 bases; unmatched junction nucleotides: 3. From germline, CDR1 is LNHDA and CDR2 SQIVND (reference sequence). The CDR3 is CASDRGRDSPLHF. Written as DNA, the CDR3 is TGTGCCAGTGACAGGGGGCGCGATTCACCCCTCCACTTT.